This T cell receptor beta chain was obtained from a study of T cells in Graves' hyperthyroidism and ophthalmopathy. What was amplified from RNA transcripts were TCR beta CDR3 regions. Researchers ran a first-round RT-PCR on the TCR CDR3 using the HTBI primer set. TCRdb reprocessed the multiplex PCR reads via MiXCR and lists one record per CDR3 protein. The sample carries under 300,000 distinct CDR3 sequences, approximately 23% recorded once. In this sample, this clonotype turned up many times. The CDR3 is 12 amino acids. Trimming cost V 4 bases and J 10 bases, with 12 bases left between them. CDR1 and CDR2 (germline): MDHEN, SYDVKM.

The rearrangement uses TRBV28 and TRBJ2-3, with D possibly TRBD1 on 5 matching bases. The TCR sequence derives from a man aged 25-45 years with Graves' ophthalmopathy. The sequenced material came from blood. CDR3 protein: CASSSIRVAQYF. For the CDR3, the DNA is TGTGCCAGCAGTTCAATCAGGGTTGCGCAGTATTTT.